The next 17 T cell receptor beta chains were all read from a single sample in a study of T cell responses to AZD1222 COVID-19 vaccine. Produced via immunoSEQ multiplex PCR; TCRdb's table is partial and in-frame only. The sample has roughly 100,000 clones, approximately 87% seen once. The sequencing here drew on peripheral blood, taken on day 0 of AZD1222 vaccination. The receptors stem from an adult in good health.

As DNA, the CDR3 is TGTGCCAGCAGTGAGGACCCTAGCTCTGGGGCCAACGTCCTGACTTTC. It encodes CASSEDPSSGANVLTF. The chain combines TRBV5-4 with TRBJ2-6; no reliable D call. The V end was cut by 5 bases, the J end by 0 bases, with 12 bases between. This CDR3 contains 16 residues. CDR1 and CDR2 (germline): SGHNT, YYREEE (reference sequence).

The V call is TRBV4-1, the J call TRBJ2-1; D is uncertain. CDR1 is MGHRA and CDR2 is YSYEKL in the germline V gene. With 5 bases removed from V and 9 bases from J, the gap between germline ends came to 20 bases. CDR3 length: 15 residues. CDR3 DNA: TGCGCCAGCAGCACCGAGTTTATGGAAGGTCTTGAGCAGTTCTTC. Encoded protein: CASSTEFMEGLEQFF.

The chain carries TRBV19 and TRBJ2-7, with 7 bases lining up with TRBD1. V shed 4 bases and J 4 bases; nucleotides not matched to a gene: 7. This CDR3 comprises 14 residues. The germline CDR1 and CDR2 sequences are LNHDA and SQIVND (reference sequence). The CDR3 DNA reads TGTGCCAGTAGTACTTCAGGGGGTAGGTACGAGCAGTACTTC. Translation: CASSTSGGRYEQYF. Based on the CDR3 plus reference TRBV19 and TRBJ2-7, the full variable domain is DGGITQSPKYLFRKEGQNVTLSCEQNLNHDAMYWYRQDPGQGLRLIYYSQIVNDFQKGDIAEGYSVSREKKESFPLTVTSAQKNPTAFYLCASSTSGGRYEQYFGPGTRLTVT.

This clone was counted a single time. V and J are TRBV19 and TRBJ2-7, with D perhaps assigned TRBD1 or TRBD2 (5 bases each). The CDR3 spans 15 residues. Germline CDR1 reads LNHDA; CDR2 reads SQIVND (reference sequence). V gave up 1 base and J gave up 1 base, with 11 bases separating them. The CDR3 DNA is TGTGCCAGTAGTATAGGACCGTGGGGGTCCTACGAGCAGTACTTC. Translating it yields CASSIGPWGSYEQYF.

This chain uses TRBV13 with TRBJ1-6; D is undetermined. The V gene's germline CDR1 is PRHDT and CDR2 FYEKMQ (reference sequence). This CDR3 has 14 amino acids. Trimming took off 1 base at V and 7 bases at J, with 8 bases between the two ends. The CDR3 region is CASSLDGKNSPLHF. CDR3 bases: TGTGCCAGCAGCTTAGACGGAAAAAATTCACCCCTCCACTTT.

The V call is TRBV11-3, the J call TRBJ1-2; TRBD1 matches 9 bases. The germline gives CDR1 SGHNT, CDR2 YENEEA. The CDR3 has 15 residues. Germline trimming cut 5 bases from V and 3 bases from J; bases unmatched to any gene: 7. Here the CDR3 reads CASSRHRDRDYGYTF. The CDR3 DNA follows: TGTGCCAGCAGCCGACACAGGGACAGGGACTATGGCTACACCTTC.

The J gene is TRBJ2-2, the V gene TRBV14; D is unresolved. Trimming removed 1 base from V and 6 bases from J, with 12 bases in between. The CDR3 has 15 residues. Germline CDR1 SGHDN, CDR2 FVKESK. CDR3 region: CASSQGFLGSGELFF. The DNA of the CDR3 is TGTGCCAGCAGCCAAGGATTCTTAGGTTCCGGGGAGCTGTTTTTT.

The genes are TRBV19 and TRBJ2-1; D might be TRBD2 (6 bases). The CDR3 length is 15 residues. V gave up 6 bases and J gave up 7 bases, with 19 bases separating them. Germline-derived CDR1 and CDR2 are LNHDA and SQIVND (reference sequence). CDR3 coding DNA: TGTGCCAGTAGACAGCGCCTTGCGGGATGGAATGAGCAGTTCTTC. It yields the protein CASRQRLAGWNEQFF.

The chain joins TRBV19 to TRBJ1-5; D is possibly TRBD1 (5 bases). Trimming pared 1 base from V and 1 base from J, leaving 11 bases between. The germline gives CDR1 LNHDA, CDR2 SQIVND (reference sequence). The CDR3 consists of 16 residues. The CDR3 sequence: CASSIVGQGSNQPQHF. The CDR3 DNA sequence: TGTGCCAGTAGTATAGTAGGGCAGGGAAGCAATCAGCCCCAGCATTTT.

The table lists this clone with a few counts. The chain carries TRBV2 and TRBJ2-1; maybe TRBD2 (5 bases). V gave up 6 bases and J gave up 12 bases, with 15 bases separating them. Germline V gene lookup returns CDR1 SNHLY and CDR2 FYNNEI. CDR3 size: 12 residues. For the CDR3, the DNA is TGTGCCAGCAGACGACTGAGGGATTGGCAGTTCTTC. Protein: CASRRLRDWQFF.

This clone was recorded only once. This chain links TRBV2 with TRBJ2-2; 10 bases map to TRBD2. CDR3 length: 16 amino acids. V lost 9 bases and J lost 0; bases outside the gene matches: 7. Germline V gives CDR1 SNHLY, CDR2 FYNNEI. CDR3 bases: TGTGCCAGTAAGGTACTAGCGGGAACGAACACCGGGGAGCTGTTTTTT. It is translated as CASKVLAGTNTGELFF.

The chain combines TRBV28 with TRBJ1-2, with TRBD1 matching over 7 bases. The CDR3 has 13 amino acids. In germline, CDR1 is MDHEN, CDR2 SYDVKM. V shed 5 bases, J shed 5 bases, and the junction held 5 bases outside the gene matches. The CDR3 loop reads CASSVTGFYGYTF. DNA of the CDR3: TGTGCCAGCAGTGTGACAGGGTTTTATGGCTACACCTTC.

The chain couples TRBV7-8 to TRBJ2-2; no definite D call. V was pared by 10 bases and J by 0 bases, with 15 bases between. CDR3 size: 15 residues. Germline-derived CDR1 and CDR2 are SGHVS and FQNEAQ. In DNA, the CDR3 is TGTGCCACCAGGCCGGTGCGGCCGAACACCGGGGAGCTGTTTTTT. Residues: CATRPVRPNTGELFF.

This clone was detected only a few times. This sequence joins TRBV7-3 and TRBJ2-5; 9 positions match TRBD2. This CDR3 spans 15 amino acids. Germline V gives CDR1 SGHTA, CDR2 FQGTGA. Unmatched junction bases numbered 10, after V lost 6 bases and J lost 5 bases. The DNA for the CDR3 is TGTGCCAGCAGTCGGTTAGCGGGGGCAGGGGAGACCCAGTACTTC. Its translation is CASSRLAGAGETQYF.

V gene TRBV5-1 combines with J gene TRBJ1-6; 10 nucleotides agree with TRBD1. The CDR3 is made up of 15 amino acids. Germline values: CDR1 SGHRS, CDR2 YFSETQ. The trim removed 1 base at V and 9 bases at J, leaving 4 bases unmatched. This CDR3 is CASSLTDRGGSPLHF. CDR3 DNA: TGCGCCAGCAGCTTGACGGACAGGGGGGGTTCACCCCTCCACTTT.

The chain employs TRBV3-1 (or the pseudogene TRBV3-2) and TRBJ2-1; TRBD2 might be the D (5 bases). CDR1 is LGHDT, CDR2 YNNKEL, per germline (reference sequence). The CDR3 runs 14 residues. The germline V and J ends were trimmed by 0 bases and 7 bases, with 10 bases remaining between them. CDR3 sequence (DNA): TGTGCCAGCAGCCAAGAGCTAGCTCGGAATGAGCAGTTCTTC. Translating it yields CASSQELARNEQFF.

The rearrangement uses TRBV2 and TRBJ2-2; TRBD2 agrees at 9 bases. The CDR3 spans 14 residues. Germline V gives CDR1 SNHLY, CDR2 FYNNEI. V dropped 6 bases and J dropped 5; count of bases not matched to a gene: 4. CDR3: CASRGLARTGELFF. The CDR3 bases are TGTGCCAGCAGAGGACTAGCGAGGACCGGGGAGCTGTTTTTT.